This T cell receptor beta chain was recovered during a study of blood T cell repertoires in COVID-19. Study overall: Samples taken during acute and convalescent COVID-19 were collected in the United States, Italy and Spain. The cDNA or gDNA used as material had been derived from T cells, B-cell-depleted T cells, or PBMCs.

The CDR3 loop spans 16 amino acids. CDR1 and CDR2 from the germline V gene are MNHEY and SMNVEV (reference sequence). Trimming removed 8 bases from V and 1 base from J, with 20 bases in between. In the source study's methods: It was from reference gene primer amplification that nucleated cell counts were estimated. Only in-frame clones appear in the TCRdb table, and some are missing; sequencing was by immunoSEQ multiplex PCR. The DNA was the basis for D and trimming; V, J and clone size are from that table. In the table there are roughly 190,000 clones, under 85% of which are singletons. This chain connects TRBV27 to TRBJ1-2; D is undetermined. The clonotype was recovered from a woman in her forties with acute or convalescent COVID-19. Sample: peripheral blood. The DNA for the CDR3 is TGTGCCAGCGGCGGGGTGGAATCCAGCTATAACTATGGCTACACCTTC. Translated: CASGGVESSYNYGYTF.